A single sample gave rise to the 30 T cell receptor beta chains below, sequenced in a study of blood T cell repertoires in COVID-19. Sequencing used immunoSEQ multiplex PCR; TCRdb keeps in-frame clones, though not all of them. The table includes hundreds of thousands of clones, about nine tenths detected once. The sample taken for sequencing was peripheral blood. Source of these receptors: a woman aged 25 to 45 with active or convalescent COVID-19.

The gene calls are TRBV5-1 and TRBJ2-7; D may be TRBD2 (6 bases). The CDR3 has 15 residues. V dropped 0 bases and J dropped 7 bases, with 17 bases sitting between them. Germline V gene lookup returns CDR1 SGHRS and CDR2 YFSETQ. This chain's CDR3 is CASSLDPGGADEQYF. CDR3 nucleotide sequence: TGCGCCAGCAGCTTGGACCCTGGAGGGGCTGATGAGCAGTACTTC.

The chain recombines TRBV5-6 with TRBJ2-2; TRBD2 agrees at 7 bases. J lost 4 bases, V lost 6 bases, and 18 bases had no gene match. The CDR3 extends over 18 amino acids. In germline, CDR1 is SGHDT, CDR2 YYEEEE. The CDR3 DNA follows: TGTGCCAGCACCCTGGCGGGAGCGGTCCTGGGAGGCACCGGGGAGCTGTTTTTT. It codes for CASTLAGAVLGGTGELFF. Together with reference TRBV5-6 and TRBJ2-2, the CDR3 gives the full variable domain: DAGVTQSPTHLIKTRGQQVTLRCSPKSGHDTVSWYQQALGQGPQFIFQYYEEEERQRGNFPDRFSGHQFPNYSSELNVNALLLGDSALYLCASTLAGAVLGGTGELFFGEGSRLTVL.

The rearrangement uses TRBV19 and TRBJ2-1; D uncertain. The CDR3 is 13 residues long. V dropped 3 bases and J dropped 7 bases, with 10 bases sitting between them. Germline lookup yields CDR1 LNHDA and CDR2 SQIVND (reference sequence). CDR3 sequence reads: CASSIDGWNEQFF. The CDR3 DNA reads TGTGCCAGTAGTATCGACGGGTGGAATGAGCAGTTCTTC.

This clone showed up just once. The rearrangement joins TRBV2 to TRBJ1-1; 10 bases are a match to TRBD1. Germline CDR1 is SNHLY and CDR2 is FYNNEI. The CDR3 has 17 amino acids. Trimming at V came to 5 bases and at J to 6 bases, leaving 15 bases not matched to a gene. The CDR3, as DNA: TGTGCCAGCAGTACCGTCCCGGGACAGGGGATGAGCGCTGAAGCTTTCTTT. It translates to CASSTVPGQGMSAEAFF.

The chain links TRBV20-1 to TRBJ2-1; 15 bases agree with TRBD2. Trimming took 3 bases from V and 9 from J; bases not matched to a gene: 6. This CDR3 has 15 amino acids. The germline gives CDR1 DFQATT, CDR2 SNEGSKA (reference sequence). Here the CDR3 reads CSASLGLAGGFEQFF. The CDR3 coding sequence is TGCAGTGCTAGTCTCGGACTAGCGGGAGGGTTTGAGCAGTTCTTC.

This chain uses TRBV5-4 with TRBJ2-3; D is unresolved. V shed 2 bases and J shed 0 bases, with 10 bases lying between them. The CDR3 loop spans 15 amino acids. Germline lookup yields CDR1 SGHNT and CDR2 YYREEE (reference sequence). CDR3 bases: TGTGCCAGCAGCTTAACAGAATATAGCACAGATACGCAGTATTTT. Its translation is CASSLTEYSTDTQYF.

CDR3 sequence: CASSLGQLETEAFF. The CDR3 DNA reads as TGTGCCAGCAGCCTGGGACAGCTGGAGACTGAAGCTTTCTTT. The chain uses TRBV7-9 and TRBJ1-1; 7 bases agree with TRBD1. Per germline, CDR1 SEHNR and CDR2 FQNEAQ (reference sequence). This CDR3 is built from 14 residues. V shed 5 bases, J shed 5 bases, and the junction held 8 bases outside the gene matches. Using reference TRBV7-9 and TRBJ1-1 for the parts outside the CDR3, the full variable domain is DTGVSQNPRHKITKRGQNVTFRCDPISEHNRLYWYRQTLGQGPEFLTYFQNEAQLEKSRLLSDRFSAERPKGSFSTLEIQRTEQGDSAMYLCASSLGQLETEAFFGQGTRLTVV.

The chain couples TRBV3-1 (or the pseudogene TRBV3-2) to TRBJ1-2; maybe TRBD1 (6 bases). The germline CDR1 and CDR2 sequences are LGHDT and YNNKEL (reference sequence). The length of the CDR3 is 14 residues. V lost 5 bases and J lost 7, with 17 bases in between. The CDR3 DNA follows: TGTGCCAGCAGCGTACAGGGTTTTTTCTTTGGCTACACCTTC. Translation gives CASSVQGFFFGYTF.

CDR3 sequence (DNA): TGTGCCAGCAGTGAAGGGGCTAGCGGACCCAATGAGCAGTTCTTC. Translating gives CASSEGASGPNEQFF. This chain links TRBV6-1 with TRBJ2-1; 7 bases match TRBD2. Trimming at V came to 1 base and at J to 6 bases, leaving 6 bases not matched to a gene. This CDR3 spans 15 amino acids. Germline lookup yields CDR1 MNHNS and CDR2 SASEGT.

The chain links TRBV19 to TRBJ1-4, with a weak D call TRBD1 (6 bases). CDR3 size: 17 residues. V gave up 6 bases and J gave up 0 bases, with 17 bases separating them. Germline lookup yields CDR1 LNHDA and CDR2 SQIVND (reference sequence). This CDR3 is CASRGGVARTTNEKLFF. CDR3 coding DNA: TGTGCCAGTAGAGGGGGGGTAGCCCGAACAACTAATGAAAAACTGTTTTTT.

This clone was detected ten times or more. The chain uses TRBV19 and TRBJ1-2; 9 nucleotides match TRBD1. Trimming took 7 bases from V and 7 from J; bases not matched to a gene: 13. This CDR3 contains 15 residues. The germline V gene encodes CDR1 LNHDA and CDR2 SQIVND (reference sequence). CDR3 sequence (DNA): TGTGCCAGTATCTCTCAGCCGGGACAGGGAAGTGGCTACACCTTC. It codes for CASISQPGQGSGYTF.

In its sample, this clone was seen once. The chain has TRBV13 and TRBJ2-2; 9 bases line up with TRBD1. J gave up 6 bases and V 4 bases, and 6 bases lay outside the gene matches. The CDR3 contains 15 residues. Germline V CDR1 and CDR2: PRHDT, FYEKMQ (reference sequence). Written as DNA, the CDR3 is TGTGCCAGCAGCTCCGGGACAGGGTGGGCCGGGGAGCTGTTTTTT. This encodes CASSSGTGWAGELFF.

The V call is TRBV5-1, the J call TRBJ2-2; tentative D call: TRBD1 (6 bases). The V and J ends lost 3 bases and 1 base respectively, with 10 bases between them. From germline, CDR1 is SGHRS and CDR2 YFSETQ. CDR3 length: 15 residues. The DNA for the CDR3 is TGCGCCAGCAGCTCGGACAGTAAGAACACCGGGGAGCTGTTTTTT. It yields the protein CASSSDSKNTGELFF.

The rearrangement uses TRBV7-6 and TRBJ1-2, with 12 bases aligning to TRBD1. CDR3 length equals 16 residues. Germline V gene data show CDR1 as SGHVS and CDR2 as FNYEAQ. V lost 4 bases and J lost 7; bases outside the gene matches: 10. The CDR3 is CASSSSGTGGFGGYTF. The CDR3 bases are TGTGCCAGCAGCTCGTCCGGGACAGGGGGCTTCGGTGGCTACACCTTC.

The rearrangement uses TRBV19 and TRBJ1-3; 7 bases map to TRBD1. The V gene end was trimmed by 6 bases and the J gene end by 4 bases; junction bases not matched to a gene: 9. Germline-derived CDR1 and CDR2 are LNHDA and SQIVND (reference sequence). CDR3 size: 15 residues. CDR3 sequence: CASRSPTGLGNTIYF. The CDR3 nucleotides are TGTGCCAGTAGGTCCCCGACAGGGCTCGGAAACACCATATATTTT.

V usage is TRBV5-1 and J usage is TRBJ2-5; the match to TRBD1 covers 7 bases. The V segment lost 3 bases and the J segment 5 bases; nucleotides outside the gene matches: 10. CDR1 is SGHRS, CDR2 YFSETQ, per germline. The CDR3 spans 15 residues. This chain's CDR3 is CASSWGQFLGETQYF. The CDR3 nucleotides read TGCGCCAGCAGCTGGGGACAGTTCCTGGGGGAGACCCAGTACTTC.

This sequence joins TRBV5-1 and TRBJ2-7; D gene uncertain. This CDR3 region has 16 residues. V was cut by 0 bases and J by 0 bases, with 13 bases left in between. Germline V gives CDR1 SGHRS, CDR2 YFSETQ. This CDR3 reads CASSLANGRHSYEQYF. Written as DNA, the CDR3 is TGCGCCAGCAGCTTGGCCAACGGCAGGCACTCCTACGAGCAGTACTTC.

This clone was counted only a few times. The chain joins TRBV27 to TRBJ1-5; 8 nucleotides match TRBD1. The junction had 7 bases not matched to a gene; V was cut back by 6 bases and J by 3 bases. The length of the CDR3 is 15 residues. Germline CDR1 MNHEY, CDR2 SMNVEV (reference sequence). The DNA of the CDR3 is TGTGCCAGCAGGCGGCAGGGGGCCCCCAATCAGCCCCAGCATTTT. This sequence encodes CASRRQGAPNQPQHF.

V and J are TRBV19 and TRBJ1-2, with D unresolved. Germline V lookup: CDR1 LNHDA, CDR2 SQIVND (reference sequence). CDR3 size: 13 residues. Trimming pared 3 bases from V and 4 bases from J, leaving 9 bases between. CDR3 loop: CASSMSRLYGYTF. CDR3 sequence (DNA): TGTGCCAGTAGTATGTCCAGGCTCTATGGCTACACCTTC.

V and J are TRBV4-1 and TRBJ2-7; D is uncertain. The length of the CDR3 is 13 residues. Germline V gene sequence: CDR1 MGHRA, CDR2 YSYEKL. The ends were cut back, 3 bases at V and 1 base at J, with 7 bases in the middle. CDR3 nucleotides: TGCGCCAGCAGCCAGGGCCGATCCTACGAGCAGTACTTC. Translation: CASSQGRSYEQYF.

This clone was found once. The CDR3 DNA sequence: TGCGCCAGCAGCCTGGGGACTCCTTCTGAGCAGTTCTTC. Protein product: CASSLGTPSEQFF. This chain joins TRBV5-1 and TRBJ2-1; D is possibly TRBD2 (6 bases). The V end was cut by 4 bases, the J end by 9 bases, with 14 bases between. The CDR3 contains 13 residues. Germline assignment: CDR1 SGHRS and CDR2 YFSETQ.

V and J are TRBV7-8 and TRBJ1-2, with 8 bases aligning to TRBD1. The CDR3 length is 12 residues. V was pared by 5 bases and J by 7 bases, with 3 bases of the junction left unmatched. Germline loops: CDR1 SGHVS, CDR2 FQNEAQ. The CDR3 DNA sequence: TGTGCCAGCAGCACAGGGGGGTTTGGCTACACCTTC. Residues: CASSTGGFGYTF.

The chain recombines TRBV30 with TRBJ1-6, with no clear D. V dropped 7 bases and J dropped 7 bases, with 14 bases sitting between them. Germline V gives CDR1 GTSNPN, CDR2 SVGIG (reference sequence). CDR3 size: 13 residues. DNA for the CDR3: TGTGCCTATGAATCGTTGAGCAATTCACCCCTCCACTTT. Translating it yields CAYESLSNSPLHF.

The chain recombines TRBV6-5 with TRBJ1-1, with TRBD1 matching over 9 bases. CDR1 is MNHEY, CDR2 SVGAGI, per germline. V dropped 5 bases and J dropped 5; count of bases not matched to a gene: 6. The CDR3 totals 14 residues. CDR3 sequence: CASSITGGATEAFF. The DNA of the CDR3 is TGTGCCAGCAGTATTACAGGGGGCGCTACTGAAGCTTTCTTT.

This chain uses TRBV27 with TRBJ1-5; a weak D match, TRBD1 (6 bases). Trimming took 0 bases from V and 4 from J, leaving 7 bases between them. Per germline, CDR1 MNHEY and CDR2 SMNVEV (reference sequence). The CDR3 totals 14 residues. CDR3 nucleotides: TGTGCCAGCAGTTTATCGCAGGGGAATCAGCCCCAGCATTTT. As protein: CASSLSQGNQPQHF.

The chain has TRBV7-9 and TRBJ2-6, with 8 positions matching TRBD1. The V gene's germline CDR1 is SEHNR and CDR2 FQNEAQ (reference sequence). The length of the CDR3 is 19 residues. V lost 5 bases and J lost 0; bases outside the gene matches: 12. The CDR3 DNA reads as TGTGCCAGCAGCACTGAAGAGGGACAGGCCCCCTCTGGGGCCAACGTCCTGACTTTC. Translation: CASSTEEGQAPSGANVLTF. The variable domain in full, with the rest retrieved from reference TRBV7-9 and TRBJ2-6, is DTGVSQNPRHKITKRGQNVTFRCDPISEHNRLYWYRQTLGQGPEFLTYFQNEAQLEKSRLLSDRFSAERPKGSFSTLEIQRTEQGDSAMYLCASSTEEGQAPSGANVLTFGAGSRLTVL.

V usage is TRBV5-6 and J usage is TRBJ2-3, with D perhaps matching TRBD2 (6 bases). In germline, CDR1 is SGHDT, CDR2 YYEEEE. Between the trimmed V and J ends, which lost 1 base and 6 bases, there was a span of 9 bases. The CDR3 is made up of 13 amino acids. The CDR3 sequence is CASSLTGGDTQYF. DNA for the CDR3: TGTGCCAGCAGCTTGACAGGAGGGGATACGCAGTATTTT.

This rearrangement joins TRBV12-3 or TRBV12-4 to TRBJ1-2, with a possible D match to TRBD1 (5 bases). The CDR3 contains 13 residues. The germline V and J ends were trimmed by 4 bases and 3 bases, with 9 bases remaining between them. The CDR3 nucleotides read TGTGCCAGCAGTTATGCGGGGGACTATGGCTACACCTTC. This translates into CASSYAGDYGYTF.

The V call is TRBV25-1, the J call TRBJ1-1, with a tentative D call TRBD1 (6 bases). The CDR3 spans 14 residues. The V and J ends lost 4 bases and 1 base respectively, with 10 bases between them. CDR1 MGHDK and CDR2 SYGVNS come from the germline V gene. The CDR3 DNA follows: TGTGCCAGCAGTGCTCGGACAGAGAACACTGAAGCTTTCTTT. This codes for CASSARTENTEAFF.

The genes are TRBV7-9 and TRBJ1-6; D is perhaps TRBD1 (5 bases). Trimming shortened V by 5 bases and J by 8 bases, and 13 bases separated the two germline ends. The CDR3 is made up of 14 amino acids. Germline-derived CDR1 and CDR2 are SEHNR and FQNEAQ (reference sequence). CDR3 loop: CASSQGGLHSPLHF. As DNA, the CDR3 is TGTGCCAGCAGCCAGGGTGGTTTGCATTCACCCCTCCACTTT. The variable domain in full, completed from reference TRBV7-9 and TRBJ1-6, reads DTGVSQNPRHKITKRGQNVTFRCDPISEHNRLYWYRQTLGQGPEFLTYFQNEAQLEKSRLLSDRFSAERPKGSFSTLEIQRTEQGDSAMYLCASSQGGLHSPLHFGNGTRLTVT.